This T cell receptor (beta chain) was retrieved from a study of T cells in Graves' hyperthyroidism and ophthalmopathy. Using RNA transcripts as the source, TCR beta CDR3 regions were amplified. HTBI primers were the set used in a first-round RT-PCR of the TCR CDR3. TCRdb reanalysed the multiplex PCR reads using MiXCR and keeps one entry per CDR3 protein. The repertoire holds approximately 530,000 distinct CDR3 sequences, with about a sixth as singletons. Trimming left V 4 bases short and J 7 bases short, with 16 bases between. Germline values: CDR1 LGHNA, CDR2 YSLEER. This CDR3 comprises 14 residues. This clonotype was recorded at least ten times. Thyroid ultrasound and orbital computed tomography, with clinical symptoms and serum thyroxine and TRAb, informed diagnoses.

This sequence was found in a woman between 18 and 29 years old with Graves' hyperthyroidism. Sequenced: blood. The gene calls are TRBV4-3 and TRBJ1-2; D perhaps matches TRBD1 (6 bases). The CDR3 DNA reads as TGCGCCAGCAGCCCAGTGGGGGCTTCGGGTGGCTACACCTTC. Translation gives CASSPVGASGGYTF.